The 24 T cell receptor beta chains given below trace back to one sample, sequenced in a study of brain T cells in children with intractable seizures (TCRdb year 2021). The time point label of this sample denotes: blood from clinic visit 5 months post-surgery; TSC patient then seizure free. The library was prepared using the immunoSEQ multiplex PCR assay. TCRdb re-hosts the immuneACCESS table, in-frame sequences only. Its copies lack some clones; in the studies checked, an unresolved V gene accounts for under half of them, and the cause for the rest is not known. For this sample the table gives around 340,000 clones, of which over 85% were detected only once. The ten most abundant clones make up approximately 5% of the sample. The source was peripheral blood, collected more than 4 months after surgery. Receptor source: a boy less than two years old with tuberous sclerosis and intractable seizures.

The rearrangement links TRBV18 to TRBJ2-3, with unresolved D. The CDR3 contains 15 residues. Trimming cost V 0 bases and J 0 bases, with 7 bases left between them. CDR1 is KGHSH and CDR2 is LQKENI in the germline V gene. CDR3 bases: TGTGCCAGCTCACCACCGGGCCTCAGCACAGATACGCAGTATTTT. Its protein is CASSPPGLSTDTQYF.

The chain employs TRBV28 and TRBJ2-7, with 10 bases lining up with TRBD1. V gave up 3 bases and J gave up 4 bases; unmatched junction bases: 6. The V gene's germline CDR1 is MDHEN and CDR2 SYDVKM. The length of the CDR3 is 15 residues. CDR3 in DNA: TGTGCCAGCAGTTTCAGGGGACAGGGGAAATACGAGCAGTACTTC. Its protein product is CASSFRGQGKYEQYF.

This CDR3 reads CASSLGGPHEQFF. CDR3 nucleotides: TGTGCCAGCAGTTTAGGGGGACCCCATGAGCAGTTCTTC. V usage is TRBV12-3 or TRBV12-4 and J usage is TRBJ2-1; D possibly matches TRBD1 or TRBD2 (5 bases each). V was pared by 1 base and J by 8 bases, with 9 bases between. This CDR3 region has 13 residues.

The V and J genes are TRBV7-9 and TRBJ2-1; TRBD2 might be the D (5 bases). In germline, CDR1 is SEHNR, CDR2 FQNEAQ (reference sequence). The CDR3 is 16 amino acids. V lost 5 bases and J lost 2, with 16 bases in between. CDR3 amino acids: CASSRRGGLTYNEQFF. CDR3 in DNA: TGTGCCAGCAGCCGCCGCGGCGGGTTGACCTACAATGAGCAGTTCTTC.

The V and J genes are TRBV6-5 and TRBJ1-5; D is unresolved. The CDR3 covers 14 residues. V lost 0 bases, J lost 7 bases, and 10 bases lay in between. CDR1 and CDR2 from the germline V gene are MNHEY and SVGAGI. The CDR3 coding sequence is TGTGCCAGCAGTTACTCGATAGAGGCACAGCCCCAGCATTTT. Protein: CASSYSIEAQPQHF.

The chain couples TRBV25-1 to TRBJ2-1; 12 bases align to TRBD2. With V trimmed by 3 bases and J by 6 bases, 3 bases remained unmatched. Germline V gene data show CDR1 as MGHDK and CDR2 as SYGVNS. The CDR3 totals 15 residues. The CDR3 region has the DNA TGTGCCAGCAGTGATCCTAGCGGGAGGGTCAATGAGCAGTTCTTC. Protein: CASSDPSGRVNEQFF.

The genes are TRBV7-9 and TRBJ1-6, with D uncertain. This CDR3 is built from 13 residues. V shed 7 bases and J shed 7 bases, with 11 bases lying between them. Germline V gives CDR1 SEHNR, CDR2 FQNEAQ (reference sequence). The CDR3 loop reads CASTPRENSPLHF. CDR3 in DNA: TGTGCCAGCACCCCGAGGGAGAATTCACCCCTCCACTTT.

This clone appeared once. The rearrangement uses TRBV7-2 and TRBJ1-2; D is possibly TRBD1 (5 bases). V dropped 4 bases and J dropped 0 bases, with 15 bases sitting between them. The CDR3 consists of 16 residues. Germline loops: CDR1 SGHTA, CDR2 FQGNSA. The CDR3 loop is CASSWGVGGPNYGYTF. CDR3 in DNA: TGTGCCAGCAGCTGGGGGGTGGGAGGCCCTAACTATGGCTACACCTTC.

J is TRBJ1-3 and V is TRBV5-5; D is perhaps TRBD1 (5 bases). This CDR3 is 16 amino acids long. V shed 6 bases and J shed 1 base, with 17 bases lying between them. Germline loops: CDR1 SGHKS, CDR2 YYEKEE (reference sequence). As DNA, the CDR3 is TGTGCCAGCACCTCGGGCGGGGGAGGGTCTGGAAACACCATATATTTT. It is translated as CASTSGGGGSGNTIYF.

This sequence joins TRBV5-4 and TRBJ1-1; D is undetermined. Germline V gene lookup returns CDR1 SGHNT and CDR2 YYREEE (reference sequence). The CDR3 sequence is 16 residues long. The V end was cut by 3 bases, the J end by 10 bases, with 25 bases between. The CDR3 sequence is CASSSDDVVYSFGAFF. The CDR3, as DNA: TGTGCCAGCAGCTCCGACGATGTTGTGTATTCGTTTGGAGCTTTCTTT. The full variable domain, in which reference TRBV5-4 and TRBJ1-1 provide the parts outside the CDR3, is ETGVTQSPTHLIKTRGQQVTLRCSSQSGHNTVSWYQQALGQGPQFIFQYYREEENGRGNFPPRFSGLQFPNYSSELNVNALELDDSALYLCASSSDDVVYSFGAFFGQGTRLTVV.

Note on this clone: Other DNA sequences in the sample encode the same CDR3. CDR3 sequence reads: CSARYQETQYF. CDR3 coding DNA: TGCAGTGCTAGGTACCAAGAGACCCAGTACTTC. V and J are TRBV20-1 and TRBJ2-5, with D hard to call. V was trimmed by 3 bases and J by 0 bases, leaving 2 bases between them. The CDR3 loop spans 11 amino acids. Germline loops: CDR1 DFQATT, CDR2 SNEGSKA (reference sequence).

This clone was counted once. The V call is TRBV7-9, the J call TRBJ2-7; D tentatively reads TRBD1 or TRBD2 (6 bases each). V gave up 3 bases and J gave up 0 bases, with 15 bases separating them. Germline loops: CDR1 SEHNR, CDR2 FQNEAQ (reference sequence). There are 16 residues in the CDR3. The CDR3 DNA reads as TGTGCCAGCAGCTTGGGGGGCTTGACAACCTCCTACGAGCAGTACTTC. It codes for CASSLGGLTTSYEQYF.

This rearrangement joins TRBV6-1 to TRBJ1-6; 7 bases are a match to TRBD1. The CDR3 sequence is 14 residues long. The V gene end was trimmed by 0 bases and the J gene end by 10 bases; junction bases not matched to a gene: 3. Germline V gene data show CDR1 as MNHNS and CDR2 as SASEGT. The CDR3 loop reads CASSEATGKSPLHF. The CDR3 nucleotides read TGTGCCAGCAGTGAAGCGACAGGGAAGTCACCCCTCCACTTT.

This chain joins TRBV3-1 (or the pseudogene TRBV3-2) and TRBJ2-3, with D uncertain. The CDR3 has 11 residues. V dropped 5 bases and J dropped 3 bases, with 3 bases sitting between them. Per the germline V gene, CDR1 is LGHDT and CDR2 is YNNKEL (reference sequence). The CDR3 DNA is TGTGCCAGCAGCGCGACAGATACGCAGTATTTT. Its protein is CASSATDTQYF.

The gene calls are TRBV30 and TRBJ1-2; TRBD1 matches at 7 bases. Unmatched junction bases numbered 2, after V lost 1 base and J lost 3 bases. CDR3 size: 13 residues. CDR1 GTSNPN and CDR2 SVGIG come from the germline V gene (reference sequence). In DNA form, the CDR3 reads TGTGCCTGGAGTGAGGGACAGTACTATGGCTACACCTTC. Protein product: CAWSEGQYYGYTF.

V gene TRBV6-5 combines with J gene TRBJ1-2; 7 nucleotides line up with TRBD1. From germline, CDR1 is MNHEY and CDR2 SVGAGI. J was trimmed by 8 bases and V by 6 bases; bases with no gene match: 9. The CDR3 spans 13 residues. The CDR3 reads CASSQGQMRGYTF. In nucleotides, the CDR3 is TGTGCCAGCAGCCAGGGACAGATGAGGGGCTACACCTTC.

The DNA for the CDR3 is TGTGCCACCAGTGGTCTAGCGGGAGGAACCTACAATGAGCAGTTCTTC. Its protein product is CATSGLAGGTYNEQFF. V and J are TRBV24-1 and TRBJ2-1; 11 bases are a match to TRBD2. The length of the CDR3 is 16 residues. Germline CDR1 KGHDR, CDR2 SFDVKD. V was clipped by 5 bases and J by 2 bases; unmatched bases: 4.

This clone was seen only a few times. The V and J genes are TRBV11-2 and TRBJ1-6, with D hard to call. The CDR3 has 14 residues. V was shortened by 1 base and J by 10 bases, with 11 bases between the two germline ends. Per germline, CDR1 SGHAT and CDR2 FQNNGV. In nucleotides, the CDR3 is TGTGCCAGCAGCTTAGCGTTTCTCTCGTCACCCCTCCACTTT. Translating it yields CASSLAFLSSPLHF.

The rearrangement joins TRBV7-3 to TRBJ2-2, with TRBD1 matching 8 bases. J lost 5 bases, V lost 5 bases, and 4 bases had no gene match. Germline-derived CDR1 and CDR2 are SGHTA and FQGTGA. This CDR3 contains 14 residues. CDR3 loop: CASSPTGVTGELFF. CDR3 coding DNA: TGTGCCAGCAGCCCGACAGGGGTTACCGGGGAGCTGTTTTTT.

CDR3 bases: TGTGCCAGCAGTTACGCGGGACAGACCTCCCGAAACACCATATATTTT. Translating it yields CASSYAGQTSRNTIYF. The chain has TRBV6-6 and TRBJ1-3, with 7 positions matching TRBD1. Unmatched junction bases numbered 9, after V lost 2 bases and J lost 5 bases. The CDR3 length is 16 residues. Per the germline V gene, CDR1 is MNHNY and CDR2 is SVGAGI (reference sequence).

This clone has just a few counts. The genes are TRBV7-9 and TRBJ1-1, with D possibly being TRBD1 (5 bases). Germline lookup yields CDR1 SEHNR and CDR2 FQNEAQ (reference sequence). V shed 5 bases and J shed 7 bases, with 14 bases lying between them. The CDR3 loop spans 13 amino acids. The CDR3 DNA is TGTGCCAGCAGCCCGACAGAGGTCGATGAAGCTTTCTTT. Protein sequence: CASSPTEVDEAFF.

The chain has TRBV4-1 and TRBJ2-4, with 11 bases matching TRBD1. CDR1 MGHRA and CDR2 YSYEKL come from the germline V gene. The trim removed 5 bases at V and 3 bases at J, leaving 9 bases unmatched. The CDR3 extends over 17 amino acids. The CDR3 nucleotides are TGCGCCAGCAGCAAACCGGGACAGGGGGAAGTCAAAAACATTCAGTACTTC. Its protein is CASSKPGQGEVKNIQYF.

The genes are TRBV27 and TRBJ2-7; 9 positions agree with TRBD1. V trimming: 3 bases; J trimming: 7 bases; junction bases outside the gene matches: 7. CDR3 length equals 14 residues. The germline gives CDR1 MNHEY, CDR2 SMNVEV (reference sequence). In DNA form, the CDR3 reads TGTGCCAGCAGTTTTACAGGGGGCCTGGGGGAGCAGTACTTC. This gives the protein CASSFTGGLGEQYF.

V is TRBV7-9 and J is TRBJ1-4; a possible D gene is TRBD1 (5 bases). The CDR3 loop spans 15 amino acids. CDR1 SEHNR and CDR2 FQNEAQ come from the germline V gene (reference sequence). V was shortened by 3 bases and J by 4 bases, with 12 bases between the two germline ends. The CDR3 sequence is CASSFWQGDNEKLFF. The CDR3, as DNA: TGTGCCAGCAGCTTTTGGCAGGGAGATAATGAAAAACTGTTTTTT.